This TCR beta chain was obtained from a study of response to subunit inactivated influenza vaccine. TCRdb reanalysed the RT-PCR reads using MiXCR and keeps one entry per CDR3 protein. Among about 240,000 distinct CDR3 sequences, 12% were seen once, and the ten largest hold approximately 7.8%. This clonotype has a handful of counts. V shed 1 base, J shed 1 base, and the junction held 13 bases outside the gene matches. This CDR3 has 19 residues. CDR1 and CDR2 from the germline V gene are DFQATT and SNEGSKA (reference sequence). This receptor was identified in a man aged 50 to 59 who received an inactivated influenza vaccine. The sample here was non-naive T cells sorted from PBMCs, taken about 14 days before vaccination. V is TRBV20-1 and J is TRBJ2-1, with 10 bases identical to TRBD2. CDR3 coding DNA: TGCAGTGCTAGAGTGTCCGTCAGCGGGAGGGTAGAGTCCTACAATGAGCAGTTCTTC. Residues: CSARVSVSGRVESYNEQFF.